The 5 T cell receptor beta chains below all came from one sample that was sequenced in a study of cytomegalovirus exposure and HLA in healthy donors. Primers for the PCR totalled 60 Vbeta and 13 Jbeta. Profiled with immunoSEQ multiplex PCR; TCRdb holds only in-frame clones, not every one. The data show 200,000 or so clones, with 78% seen just once and approximately 3.8% held by the top ten. The sequenced sample consisted of PBMCs. The receptors stem from a male donor in good health and CMV-seronegative.

In its sample, this clone was seen a few times. Relative to the germline gene, one junction end is altered; a read error may explain this. The gene calls are TRBV7-9 and TRBJ1-1; D gene ambiguous. This CDR3 spans 14 amino acids. CDR1 and CDR2 from the germline V gene are SEHNR and FQNEAQ (reference sequence). This CDR3 is CSSSLRTGNTEAFF. The DNA for the CDR3 is TGTTCCAGCAGCCTCAGGACTGGGAACACTGAAGCTTTCTTT.

About this clone itself: Other DNA sequences in this sample translate to the same CDR3. The chain joins TRBV7-9 to TRBJ2-3; 11 bases match TRBD1. The V and J ends lost 5 bases and 1 base, in that order; junction bases with no gene match: 2. The CDR3 loop spans 15 amino acids. Germline V gene lookup returns CDR1 SEHNR and CDR2 FQNEAQ (reference sequence). The CDR3 DNA is TGTGCCAGCAGCCGGGGACAGGGGGGCACAGATACGCAGTATTTT. It yields the protein CASSRGQGGTDTQYF.

The chain carries TRBV19 and TRBJ1-5; 11 bases map to TRBD1. The length of the CDR3 is 16 residues. Per germline, CDR1 LNHDA and CDR2 SQIVND (reference sequence). Unmatched junction bases numbered 8, after V lost 10 bases and J lost 0 bases. The CDR3 bases are TGTGCCACTAAAGGGACAGGGGGATATAGCAATCAGCCCCAGCATTTT. Translated: CATKGTGGYSNQPQHF. The variable domain in full, with the rest retrieved from reference TRBV19 and TRBJ1-5, is DGGITQSPKYLFRKEGQNVTLSCEQNLNHDAMYWYRQDPGQGLRLIYYSQIVNDFQKGDIAEGYSVSREKKESFPLTVTSAQKNPTAFYLCATKGTGGYSNQPQHFGDGTRLSIL.

This clone was detected only once. The chain joins TRBV30 to TRBJ2-3; 7 nucleotides match TRBD2. CDR3 length equals 14 residues. The V gene end was trimmed by 3 bases and the J gene end by 6 bases; junction bases not matched to a gene: 9. CDR1 is GTSNPN, CDR2 SVGIG, per germline (reference sequence). CDR3 amino acids: CAWSLGRGEDTQYF. CDR3 nucleotide sequence: TGTGCCTGGAGCTTGGGACGGGGGGAGGATACGCAGTATTTT.

This CDR3 is CASSYRQGIQETQYF. For the CDR3, the DNA is TGTGCCAGCAGCTATAGACAGGGGATACAAGAGACCCAGTACTTC. The genes are TRBV5-4 and TRBJ2-5; TRBD1 matches 8 bases. Germline lookup yields CDR1 SGHNT and CDR2 YYREEE (reference sequence). V lost 3 bases, J lost 2 bases, and 6 bases stayed unmatched. This CDR3 comprises 15 residues.